This T cell receptor beta chain was profiled in a study of blood T cell repertoires in COVID-19. The wider study: COVID-19 samples collected from the United States, Italy and Spain covered acute and convalescent phases.

The V and J ends lost 2 bases and 3 bases respectively, with 8 bases between them. Germline-derived CDR1 and CDR2 are MNHEY and SMNVEV (reference sequence). The CDR3 is 13 residues long. Repertoires were generated with immunoSEQ multiplex PCR, while TCRdb's copy carries only in-frame clones and drops some. The top ten hold approximately 1.2% of the sample, which has about 400,000 clones, approximately 88% seen once. This receptor was taken from a man aged 35-49 years with acute or convalescent COVID-19. The J gene is TRBJ2-7, the V gene TRBV27, with no clear D. The sample taken for sequencing was peripheral blood. The CDR3 DNA is TGTGCCAGCAGTTTAGGCAGGTACTACGAGCAGTACTTC. Encoded protein: CASSLGRYYEQYF.